This note documents a single TCR beta chain sequence. Sequenced by immunoSEQ multiplex PCR; TCRdb stores in-frame clones only, minus some. The table has some 96,000 clones, about 87% seen once. The data derive from a study of T cell responses to AZD1222 COVID-19 vaccine. V was clipped by 0 bases and J by 9 bases, with 12 bases between them. Germline CDR1 and CDR2: LGHNA and YNFKEQ. The CDR3 spans 15 residues. The source material was peripheral blood, sampled on day 0 of MenACWY control vaccination. V and J are TRBV4-2 and TRBJ1-6; D remains ambiguous. The sequence came from an adult in good health. The CDR3 here is CASSQDEGGLSPLHF. The DNA for the CDR3 is TGTGCCAGCAGCCAAGACGAAGGCGGGCTTTCACCCCTCCACTTT.